The TCR beta chain under discussion was sequenced for a study of shared clonotypes between healthy human individuals. Whole-study context: Used for every donor were three CD4 naive, three CD4 memory, two CD8 naive and one CD8 memory plate. Study findings and constraints: Shared clonotypes across all four donors exceeded non-shared ones in generation probability. Clonotype sharing among donors, it was expected, would be affected by sequencing depth.

The assay was immunoSEQ multiplex PCR, and TCRdb's table has in-frame clones only and misses some. The table shows about 110,000 clones, with roughly 70% occurring only once. Of note for this clone: What it binds is not known.

Healthy HIV-negative adults with no recent acute infections or vaccinations were recruited as donors. The source material was memory CD8+ T cells sorted from blood. The subset: CD45RO+ cells pooled with CCR7-negative TemRA cells. This TCR came from a woman aged 25 to 39 in good health.

CDR3 nucleotides: TGCAGTGTAGGGCCGGGGGAGACCCAGTACTTC. As protein: CSVGPGETQYF. The chain uses TRBV20-1 and TRBJ2-5; D may be TRBD2 (5 bases). The CDR3 runs 11 residues. Trimming took 7 bases from V and 5 from J, leaving 11 bases between them. The germline V gene has CDR1 DFQATT and CDR2 SNEGSKA (reference sequence).